Below, 3 T cell receptor beta chains from the same sample are listed, as sequenced in a study of technical replicates of blood from a handful of donors. Measured with immunoSEQ multiplex PCR; TCRdb has only the in-frame clones, and not every one. In the table there are 45,000 to 55,000 clones, less than 95% of which are singletons. Sample: T cells isolated from PBMCs. These receptors came from a human donor in good health.

The gene calls are TRBV7-9 and TRBJ1-2; 10 positions agree with TRBD1. From germline, CDR1 is SEHNR and CDR2 FQNEAQ (reference sequence). This CDR3 comprises 14 residues. V lost 4 bases and J lost 6; bases outside the gene matches: 5. The CDR3 sequence is CASSSGQGRDGYTF. Here the CDR3 DNA reads TGTGCCAGCAGCTCGGGACAGGGGCGAGATGGCTACACCTTC.

The chain carries TRBV5-1 and TRBJ2-3; 10 bases align to TRBD1. CDR1 and CDR2 from the germline V gene are SGHRS and YFSETQ. The CDR3 extends over 15 amino acids. V shed 3 bases, J shed 6 bases, and the junction held 7 bases outside the gene matches. The CDR3 loop reads CASSYRQGARDTQYF. The CDR3 nucleotides are TGCGCCAGCAGCTATAGACAGGGGGCACGGGATACGCAGTATTTT.

The V gene is TRBV5-1, the J gene TRBJ2-3; 11 bases agree with TRBD2. After removal of 5 bases from V and 2 bases from J, the junction contained 13 bases not matched to a gene. CDR3 length equals 18 residues. Germline values: CDR1 SGHRS, CDR2 YFSETQ. The CDR3 DNA reads as TGCGCCAGCAGTAAAGTGGGACTAGCGGAATTCTACACAGATACGCAGTATTTT. Amino acids: CASSKVGLAEFYTDTQYF. Filled out from reference TRBV5-1 and TRBJ2-3, the complete variable domain reads KAGVTQTPRYLIKTRGQQVTLSCSPISGHRSVSWYQQTPGQGLQFLFEYFSETQRNKGNFPGRFSGRQFSNSRSEMNVSTLELGDSALYLCASSKVGLAEFYTDTQYFGPGTRLTVL.